This is a list of T cell receptor beta chains from one sample in a study of immune characterization of retroperitoneal liposarcoma. Using its own MiXCR run on the PCR reads, TCRdb lists one record per CDR3 protein. The sample lists 11,000 or so distinct CDR3 sequences, about 46% seen once, with 10% in the top ten. Sequencing input: tumor tissue. The receptors were gathered from a female donor with retroperitoneal liposarcoma. CDR3s include the opening cysteine and the closing phenylalanine or tryptophan. D genes are given only for firm matches. Only some rows state a clone size, as once, few, many or a class for expanded clones.

CDR3 length	V gene	D gene	clone size	J gene	CDR3 protein	CDR3 DNA
14	TRBV6-1	TRBD1	medium-sized	TRBJ2-1	CASSSYRGTYEQFF	TGTGCCAGCAGTTCATACAGGGGGACCTACGAGCAGTTCTTC
15	TRBV6-8	TRBD1	once	TRBJ2-1	CASSYGTGVSNEQFF	TGTGCCAGCAGTTACGGGACAGGGGTCTCCAATGAGCAGTTCTTC
11	TRBV6-1	.	few	TRBJ2-4	CASSERDNQYF	TGTGCCAGCAGTGAAAGGGATAATCAGTACTTC
15	TRBV7-2	.	medium-sized	TRBJ2-1	CASSFFRTDSYEQFF	TGTGCCAGCAGCTTCTTCCGGACAGACTCCTACGAGCAGTTCTTC
15	TRBV6-2/TRBV6-3	TRBD2	.	TRBJ2-1	CASSEIGGSRETQFF	TGTGCCAGCAGTGAAATTGGCGGGAGTCGGGAGACCCAGTTCTTC
16	TRBV6-8	TRBD2	.	TRBJ2-2	CASIRTSGRVAGELFF	TGTGCCAGCATCCGGACTAGCGGGAGGGTAGCCGGGGAGCTGTTTTTT
16	TRBV7-2	.	.	TRBJ2-4	CASSLASSSSYNEQYF	TGTGCCAGCAGCTTAGCCAGCTCAAGCTCCTACAATGAGCAGTACTTC
11	TRBV7-2	.	large	TRBJ2-7	CASSLLNEQYF	TGTGCCAGCAGCTTATTGAACGAGCAGTACTTC
15	TRBV6-1	.	large	TRBJ2-1	CASKDQALGPVEQFF	TGTGCCAGTAAAGACCAAGCCCTCGGACCGGTGGAGCAGTTCTTC
15	TRBV7-2	.	medium-sized	TRBJ2-1	CASSPPGNLYNEQFF	TGTGCCAGCAGCCCCCCAGGGAACCTATACAATGAGCAGTTCTTC
14	TRBV6-1	.	.	TRBJ2-2	CATSGPKNTGELFF	TGTGCCACCTCGGGACCGAAGAACACCGGGGAGCTGTTTTTT
16	TRBV11-2	.	once	TRBJ2-5	CASSPTGVGRQETQYF	TGTGCCAGCAGCCCTACTGGGGTCGGCAGACAAGAGACCCAGTACTTC
13	TRBV12-3/TRBV12-4	TRBD1	medium-sized	TRBJ2-7	CASSFRQGSEQYF	TGTGCCAGCAGTTTCCGACAGGGAAGCGAGCAGTACTTC
15	TRBV7-2	TRBD2	.	TRBJ2-7	CASSLMSGGYNEQYF	TGTGCCAGCAGCTTAATGAGCGGGGGGTACAATGAGCAGTACTTC
15	TRBV27	TRBD1	medium-sized	TRBJ2-7	CASSYSGGPNYEQYF	TGTGCCAGCAGTTACTCAGGGGGTCCCAACTACGAGCAGTACTTC
13	TRBV6-1	.	.	TRBJ2-3	CASGPDSTDTQYF	TGTGCCAGCGGACCAGACAGCACAGATACGCAGTATTTT
13	TRBV27	.	.	TRBJ2-1	CASSFIYRDEQFF	TGTGCCAGCAGTTTCATTTACAGGGATGAGCAGTTCTTC
16	TRBV7-6	.	.	TRBJ2-1	CASSLTSGNTGNEQFF	TGTGCCAGCAGCTTGACCTCTGGGAATACGGGGAATGAGCAGTTCTTC
19	TRBV11-1	TRBD2	.	TRBJ2-1	CASSLEGLAGRLGYNEQFF	TGTGCCAGCAGCTTAGAAGGACTAGCGGGAAGGCTTGGGTACAATGAGCAGTTCTTC
16	TRBV27	.	.	TRBJ2-5	CASSLSVGTLKETQYF	TGTGCCAGCAGTTTATCGGTCGGGACCCTGAAAGAGACCCAGTACTTC
17	TRBV12-3/TRBV12-4	TRBD1	.	TRBJ2-7	CASSRQGFSLGGIEQYF	TGTGCCAGCAGCAGACAGGGGTTCTCATTAGGGGGTATCGAGCAGTACTTC
14	TRBV6-6	.	.	TRBJ2-7	CASRVREQLYEQYF	TGTGCCAGCAGGGTTAGGGAACAGTTATACGAGCAGTACTTC
15	TRBV25-1	.	.	TRBJ2-5	CASSEAWSDRETQYF	TGTGCCAGCAGTGAAGCTTGGAGCGACCGAGAGACCCAGTACTTC
12	TRBV11-1	.	.	TRBJ2-1	CASSSTYNEQLF	TGTGCCAGCAGCTCGACTTACAATGAGCAGTTATTC
14	TRBV6-1	.	few	TRBJ2-1	CASREGGLEDEQFF	TGTGCCAGCAGAGAGGGGGGGTTAGAGGACGAGCAGTTCTTC
19	TRBV6-1	TRBD2	large	TRBJ2-7	CASSDPGLAGTYSYNEQYF	TGTGCCAGCAGTGACCCGGGACTAGCGGGGACTTACTCCTACAATGAGCAGTACTTC
19	TRBV27	TRBD2	few	TRBJ2-5	CASSSLSGTSGGARETQYF	TGTGCCAGCAGTTCCCTTTCCGGGACTAGCGGGGGGGCCAGAGAGACCCAGTACTTC
14	TRBV5-1	.	once	TRBJ2-7	CASSSTGTTYEQYF	TGCGCCAGCAGCTCAACCGGGACGACTTACGAGCAGTACTTC
15	TRBV7-2	.	medium-sized	TRBJ2-5	CASSLIQLPGETQYF	TGTGCCAGCAGCTTAATCCAGCTCCCCGGAGAGACCCAGTACTTC
13	TRBV12-3/TRBV12-4	.	many	TRBJ2-1	CASSLANPGEQFF	TGTGCCAGCAGTTTAGCCAATCCAGGCGAGCAGTTCTTC
17	TRBV7-2	.	medium-sized	TRBJ2-6	CASSSGQSYSGANVLTF	TGTGCCAGCAGCTCTGGACAGTCTTACTCTGGGGCCAACGTCCTGACTTTC
13	TRBV10-1	.	few	TRBJ2-1	CASSESPYNEQFF	TGCGCCAGCAGTGAGTCCCCTTACAATGAGCAGTTCTTC
15	TRBV6-1	TRBD1	medium-sized	TRBJ2-1	CASSERVGGLYEQFF	TGTGCCAGCAGTGAAAGAGTAGGGGGCCTCTACGAGCAGTTCTTC
15	TRBV28	.	.	TRBJ2-1	CASSISGRALNEQFF	TGTGCCAGCAGTATATCGGGACGAGCCCTCAATGAGCAGTTCTTC
11	TRBV12-3/TRBV12-4	.	.	TRBJ2-1	CASSLGETQFF	TGTGCCAGCAGTTTAGGGGAGACCCAGTTCTTC
16	TRBV6-1	TRBD2	medium-sized	TRBJ2-1	CASRKTSGSSYNEQFF	TGTGCCAGCAGAAAAACTAGCGGGAGCTCCTACAATGAGCAGTTCTTC
14	TRBV7-8	.	medium-sized	TRBJ2-7	CASSLGAGIHEQYF	TGTGCCAGCAGCTTAGGGGCAGGTATCCACGAGCAGTACTTC
14	TRBV27	.	.	TRBJ2-3	CASSLGQNTDTQYF	TGTGCCAGCAGTTTAGGACAGAACACAGATACGCAGTATTTT
15	TRBV12-3/TRBV12-4	TRBD2	large	TRBJ2-3	CASTIAGGPGYTQYF	TGTGCCAGCACCATAGCGGGAGGGCCGGGTTATACGCAGTATTTT
14	TRBV11-2	.	.	TRBJ1-1	CASSLDQGMPEAFF	TGTGCCAGCAGCTTAGATCAGGGGATGCCTGAAGCTTTCTTT
15	TRBV11-2	TRBD2	few	TRBJ2-7	CASTPGTSGLNEQYF	TGTGCCAGCACCCCCGGGACTAGCGGACTCAATGAGCAGTACTTC
11	TRBV6-5	.	.	TRBJ2-1	CASRSYNEQFF	TGTGCCAGCAGATCCTACAATGAGCAGTTCTTC
13	TRBV7-2	.	.	TRBJ1-5	CASSGVINQPQHF	TGTGCCAGCAGTGGGGTCATCAATCAGCCCCAGCATTTT
15	TRBV6-6	TRBD1	.	TRBJ2-3	CASSAGQGNTDTQYF	TGTGCCAGCAGTGCGGGACAGGGAAACACAGATACGCAGTATTTT
11	TRBV6-8	.	.	TRBJ2-3	CASSYGPLRFF	TGTGCCAGCAGTTACGGGCCACTGAGGTTCTTT
16	TRBV7-8	TRBD2	few	TRBJ2-1	CASSLAASGGIYEQFF	TGTGCCAGCAGCTTAGCGGCTAGCGGGGGGATCTACGAGCAGTTCTTC
12	TRBV6-5	.	few	TRBJ2-1	CASSVQDGEQFF	TGTGCCAGCAGTGTACAGGATGGTGAGCAGTTCTTC
16	TRBV6-5	.	.	TRBJ2-2	CASLGGKTSNTGELFF	TGTGCCAGCCTCGGTGGCAAAACCTCGAACACCGGGGAGCTGTTTTTT